These T cell receptor beta chains were read from a single sample in a study of T cells after posttransplantation cyclophosphamide. Sequenced by immunoSEQ multiplex PCR; TCRdb stores in-frame clones only, minus some. The data hold about 15,000 clones, with roughly 80% observed a single time. The specimen was PBMCs, collected roughly 470 days after allogeneic stem cell transplant with calcineurin inhibitor and methotrexate. All receptors derive from a male patient aged 25-45 years who received an allogeneic stem cell transplant from an unrelated donor, was CMV-positive, and had acute and chronic GVHD. The T cells may partly be graft donor cells. The CDR3 runs from the conserved cysteine through the conserved F or W. The order of the fields is clone size, J gene, D gene, V gene, CDR3 protein, CDR3 DNA. D genes are given only for firm matches. Only some rows state a clone size, as once, few, many or a class for expanded clones.

clone_size: few
j_call: TRBJ2-2
d_call: -
v_call: TRBV7-9
cdr3_aa: CASSPTAGELFF
cdr3_nt: TGTGCCAGCAGCCCCACGGCCGGGGAGCTGTTTTTT

clone_size: -
j_call: TRBJ1-4
d_call: -
v_call: TRBV4-1
cdr3_aa: CASSQPQRKGEKLFF
cdr3_nt: TGCGCCAGCAGCCAACCTCAAAGAAAGGGGGAAAAACTGTTTTTT

clone_size: -
j_call: TRBJ2-5
d_call: TRBD1
v_call: TRBV18
cdr3_aa: CASSPGTGRLQTQYF
cdr3_nt: TGTGCCAGCTCACCCGGGACAGGGAGATTGCAGACCCAGTACTTC

clone_size: -
j_call: TRBJ1-3
d_call: -
v_call: TRBV5-8
cdr3_aa: CASSLAESPGNTIYF
cdr3_nt: TGTGCCAGCAGCTTGGCAGAATCCCCTGGAAACACCATATATTTT

clone_size: -
j_call: TRBJ2-7
d_call: -
v_call: TRBV28
cdr3_aa: CASRTSAYEQYF
cdr3_nt: TGTGCCAGCAGGACTTCTGCCTACGAGCAGTACTTC

clone_size: -
j_call: TRBJ1-4
d_call: -
v_call: TRBV7-2
cdr3_aa: CASSWADNEKLFF
cdr3_nt: TGTGCCAGCAGCTGGGCAGATAATGAAAAACTGTTTTTT

clone_size: -
j_call: TRBJ1-1
d_call: TRBD1
v_call: TRBV19
cdr3_aa: CASKPPTGSANTEAFF
cdr3_nt: TGTGCCAGTAAACCCCCGACAGGGTCGGCCAACACTGAAGCTTTCTTT

clone_size: -
j_call: TRBJ2-2
d_call: -
v_call: TRBV7-8
cdr3_aa: CASSLTGTNTGELFF
cdr3_nt: TGTGCCAGCAGCTTAACAGGGACGAACACCGGGGAGCTGTTTTTT

clone_size: -
j_call: TRBJ2-5
d_call: TRBD2
v_call: TRBV4-2
cdr3_aa: CASSQDRGGRETQYF
cdr3_nt: TGTGCCAGCAGCCAAGACCGGGGGGGGAGGGAGACCCAGTACTTC

clone_size: -
j_call: TRBJ1-2
d_call: -
v_call: TRBV9
cdr3_aa: CASSYGQPPNYYGYTF
cdr3_nt: TGTGCCAGCAGCTACGGACAGCCGCCTAACTACTATGGCTACACCTTC

clone_size: -
j_call: TRBJ2-7
d_call: -
v_call: TRBV9
cdr3_aa: CASSVEGFTDEQYF
cdr3_nt: TGTGCCAGCAGCGTAGAGGGGTTTACGGACGAGCAGTACTTC

clone_size: -
j_call: TRBJ2-2
d_call: -
v_call: TRBV7-9
cdr3_aa: CASSLLSGFAGELFF
cdr3_nt: TGTGCCAGCAGCTTATTGTCGGGGTTTGCCGGGGAGCTGTTTTTT

clone_size: few
j_call: TRBJ1-4
d_call: TRBD1
v_call: TRBV18
cdr3_aa: CASSFDRGRTNEKLFF
cdr3_nt: TGTGCCAGCTCATTCGACAGGGGAAGAACTAATGAAAAACTGTTTTTT

clone_size: few
j_call: TRBJ2-1
d_call: -
v_call: TRBV6-5
cdr3_aa: CASSYGTAPYNEQFF
cdr3_nt: TGTGCCAGCAGTTACGGGACTGCACCTTACAATGAGCAGTTCTTC

clone_size: medium-sized
j_call: TRBJ1-2
d_call: TRBD1
v_call: TRBV29-1
cdr3_aa: CSETGNTF
cdr3_nt: TGCAGTGAGACAGGGAACACCTTC

clone_size: -
j_call: TRBJ2-3
d_call: TRBD1
v_call: TRBV27
cdr3_aa: CASGDRVPDTQYF
cdr3_nt: TGTGCCAGCGGGGACAGGGTCCCAGATACGCAGTATTTT

clone_size: -
j_call: TRBJ1-1
d_call: -
v_call: TRBV5-6
cdr3_aa: CASSEDSAYTEAFF
cdr3_nt: TGTGCCAGCAGCGAGGACAGCGCTTACACTGAAGCTTTCTTT

clone_size: -
j_call: TRBJ1-6
d_call: -
v_call: TRBV4-1
cdr3_aa: CASSQGETHNSPLHF
cdr3_nt: TGCGCCAGCAGCCAAGGCGAGACACACAATTCACCCCTCCACTTT

clone_size: -
j_call: TRBJ1-1
d_call: -
v_call: TRBV6-5
cdr3_aa: CASSYGQENTEAFF
cdr3_nt: TGTGCCAGCAGTTACGGGCAGGAGAACACTGAAGCTTTCTTT

clone_size: -
j_call: TRBJ2-7
d_call: -
v_call: TRBV7-2
cdr3_aa: CASSLVFPSYEQYF
cdr3_nt: TGTGCCAGCAGCTTAGTGTTCCCTAGCTACGAGCAGTACTTC

clone_size: -
j_call: TRBJ2-7
d_call: TRBD2
v_call: TRBV7-2
cdr3_aa: CASSLGGLAGVRDEQYF
cdr3_nt: TGTGCCAGCAGCTTAGGGGGACTAGCGGGAGTTAGGGACGAGCAGTACTTC

clone_size: few
j_call: TRBJ1-2
d_call: -
v_call: TRBV19
cdr3_aa: CASSLIQANYGYTF
cdr3_nt: TGTGCCAGTAGTCTGATACAGGCTAACTATGGCTACACCTTC

clone_size: -
j_call: TRBJ1-1
d_call: TRBD1
v_call: TRBV9
cdr3_aa: CASSAQTGVNTEAFF
cdr3_nt: TGTGCCAGCAGCGCTCAGACAGGGGTAAACACTGAAGCTTTCTTT

clone_size: -
j_call: TRBJ2-1
d_call: -
v_call: TRBV11-2
cdr3_aa: CASSPVTGGGGQQFF
cdr3_nt: TGTGCCAGCAGCCCCGTGACAGGAGGGGGCGGTCAGCAGTTCTTC

clone_size: -
j_call: TRBJ2-5
d_call: TRBD1
v_call: TRBV7-9
cdr3_aa: CASSWSGGTGEQETQYF
cdr3_nt: TGTGCCAGCAGCTGGTCTGGTGGGACAGGGGAACAAGAGACCCAGTACTTC

clone_size: few
j_call: TRBJ2-1
d_call: TRBD2
v_call: TRBV5-1
cdr3_aa: CASNLADNEQFF
cdr3_nt: TGCGCCAGCAACCTAGCGGACAATGAGCAGTTCTTC

clone_size: -
j_call: TRBJ2-5
d_call: TRBD2
v_call: TRBV2
cdr3_aa: CASRGSGRTLSETQYF
cdr3_nt: TGTGCCAGCAGGGGTAGCGGGAGGACTCTGTCGGAGACCCAGTACTTC

clone_size: once
j_call: TRBJ2-7
d_call: TRBD2
v_call: TRBV4-3
cdr3_aa: CASSQARGGGGEQYF
cdr3_nt: TGCGCCAGCAGCCAAGCCCGAGGCGGGGGGGGCGAGCAGTACTTC

clone_size: -
j_call: TRBJ2-3
d_call: -
v_call: TRBV7-8
cdr3_aa: CASSLSTPSTDTQYF
cdr3_nt: TGTGCCAGCAGCTTATCAACTCCTAGCACAGATACGCAGTATTTT

clone_size: -
j_call: TRBJ2-7
d_call: -
v_call: TRBV4-3
cdr3_aa: CASSQDHAASTYEQYF
cdr3_nt: TGCGCCAGCAGCCAAGATCACGCGGCCTCTACCTACGAGCAGTACTTC

clone_size: -
j_call: TRBJ2-3
d_call: TRBD1
v_call: TRBV11-1
cdr3_aa: CASSLAGTVLGDTQYF
cdr3_nt: TGTGCCAGCAGCTTAGCCGGGACAGTACTAGGAGATACGCAGTATTTT

clone_size: -
j_call: TRBJ1-1
d_call: TRBD1
v_call: TRBV19
cdr3_aa: CASSIDRDTEAFF
cdr3_nt: TGTGCCAGTAGTATTGACAGGGACACTGAAGCTTTCTTT

clone_size: -
j_call: TRBJ2-1
d_call: TRBD1
v_call: TRBV7-9
cdr3_aa: CASSLRSRQGKNEQFF
cdr3_nt: TGTGCCAGCAGCTTAAGGTCTCGACAGGGAAAGAATGAGCAGTTCTTC

clone_size: -
j_call: TRBJ2-7
d_call: TRBD1
v_call: TRBV4-2
cdr3_aa: CASSQELMSGQGEQYF
cdr3_nt: TGTGCCAGCAGCCAAGAACTAATGTCAGGACAGGGCGAGCAGTACTTC

clone_size: -
j_call: TRBJ1-4
d_call: TRBD1
v_call: TRBV6-5
cdr3_aa: CASSERGQGGLFF
cdr3_nt: TGTGCCAGCAGTGAAAGGGGACAGGGTGGACTGTTTTTT

clone_size: -
j_call: TRBJ2-7
d_call: TRBD2
v_call: TRBV27
cdr3_aa: CASSRGVEGHEQYF
cdr3_nt: TGTGCCAGCAGTCGGGGGGTGGAGGGCCACGAGCAGTACTTC

clone_size: -
j_call: TRBJ1-2
d_call: -
v_call: TRBV2
cdr3_aa: CASSEAQGYSNYGYTF
cdr3_nt: TGTGCCAGCAGTGAAGCGCAGGGATACTCTAACTATGGCTACACCTTC

clone_size: -
j_call: TRBJ1-1
d_call: TRBD1
v_call: TRBV2
cdr3_aa: CASSGTTGVEAFF
cdr3_nt: TGTGCCAGCAGTGGGACGACAGGGGTTGAAGCTTTCTTT

clone_size: -
j_call: TRBJ2-7
d_call: TRBD1
v_call: TRBV6-6
cdr3_aa: CASRQTGSSYEQYF
cdr3_nt: TGTGCCAGCAGGCAGACAGGGAGCTCCTACGAGCAGTACTTC

clone_size: -
j_call: TRBJ1-5
d_call: -
v_call: TRBV6-1
cdr3_aa: CASVGDVRQPQHF
cdr3_nt: TGTGCCAGCGTGGGAGATGTAAGGCAGCCCCAGCATTTT

clone_size: -
j_call: TRBJ1-1
d_call: -
v_call: TRBV30
cdr3_aa: CAWMGVRNTEAFF
cdr3_nt: TGTGCCTGGATGGGCGTCCGGAACACTGAAGCTTTCTTT

clone_size: -
j_call: TRBJ2-5
d_call: -
v_call: TRBV19
cdr3_aa: CASSKGQETQYF
cdr3_nt: TGTGCCAGTAGTAAGGGGCAAGAGACCCAGTACTTC